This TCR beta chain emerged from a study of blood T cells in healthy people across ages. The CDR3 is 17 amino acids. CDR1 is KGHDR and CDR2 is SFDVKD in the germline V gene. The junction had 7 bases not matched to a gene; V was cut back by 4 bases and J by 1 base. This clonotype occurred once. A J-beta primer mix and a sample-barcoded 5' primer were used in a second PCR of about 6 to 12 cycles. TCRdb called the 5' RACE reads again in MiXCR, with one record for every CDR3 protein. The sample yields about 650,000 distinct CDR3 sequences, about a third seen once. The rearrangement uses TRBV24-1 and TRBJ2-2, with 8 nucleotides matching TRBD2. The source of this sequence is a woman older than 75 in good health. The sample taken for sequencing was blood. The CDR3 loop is CATSDPRGGWNTGELFF. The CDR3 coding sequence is TGTGCCACCAGTGACCCCCGGGGGGGTTGGAACACCGGGGAGCTGTTTTTT.